The 9 T cell receptor beta chains listed next were all sequenced from one sample in a study of shared T cell receptors in the human thymus. Only in-frame clones appear in the TCRdb table, and some are missing; sequencing was by immunoSEQ multiplex PCR. In the table there are about 380,000 clones, approximately 95% of which are singletons. Input material: thymocytes. Every receptor here comes from a human donor.

This clone is a singleton in its sample. This chain connects TRBV28 to TRBJ2-7; no definite D call. V gave up 6 bases and J gave up 4 bases, with 16 bases separating them. Germline V lookup: CDR1 MDHEN, CDR2 SYDVKM. This CDR3 has 14 residues. CDR3 in amino acids: CASSREIGWYEQYF. The CDR3, as DNA: TGTGCCAGCAGCCGCGAAATTGGGTGGTACGAGCAGTACTTC. The full variable domain, completed using reference TRBV28 and TRBJ2-7, is DVKVTQSSRYLVKRTGEKVFLECVQDMDHENMFWYRQDPGLGLRLIYFSYDVKMKEKGDIPEGYSVSREKKERFSLILESASTNQTSMYLCASSREIGWYEQYFGPGTRLTVT.

This chain connects TRBV15 to TRBJ2-7; D possibly corresponds to TRBD2 (7 bases). Germline CDR1 and CDR2: LNHNV and YYDKDF (reference sequence). CDR3 length equals 13 residues. V lost 5 bases and J lost 4, with 12 bases in between. The CDR3 here is CATSPRGGYEQYF. CDR3 nucleotides: TGTGCCACCAGCCCAAGGGGGGGGTACGAGCAGTACTTC. Combining the CDR3 with reference TRBV15 and TRBJ2-7 gives the whole variable domain DAMVIQNPRYQVTQFGKPVTLSCSQTLNHNVMYWYQQKSSQAPKLLFHYYDKDFNNEADTPDNFQSRRPNTSFCFLDIRSPGLGDTAMYLCATSPRGGYEQYFGPGTRLTVT.

This sequence joins TRBV18 and TRBJ1-1, with 8 bases aligning to TRBD1. The germline V gene has CDR1 KGHSH and CDR2 LQKENI. CDR3 length equals 15 residues. V dropped 3 bases and J dropped 4; count of bases not matched to a gene: 7. In DNA, the CDR3 is TGTGCCAGCTCACCGCAGGGGGCGAAGAGCACTGAAGCTTTCTTT. Protein: CASSPQGAKSTEAFF.

A single count supports this clone. The chain links TRBV19 to TRBJ1-4, with D maybe TRBD1 (6 bases). Looked up from germline, CDR1 is LNHDA and CDR2 is SQIVND (reference sequence). Between the trimmed V and J ends, which lost 5 bases and 8 bases, there was a span of 18 bases. The CDR3 has 15 residues. The CDR3 DNA follows: TGTGCCAGTAGTGAGGGTGACAGGCCTGGGGAAAAACTGTTTTTT. It translates to CASSEGDRPGEKLFF.

J is TRBJ2-1 and V is TRBV27; TRBD2 matches 7 bases. V shed 2 bases, J shed 2 bases, and the junction held 9 bases outside the gene matches. Germline CDR1 reads MNHEY; CDR2 reads SMNVEV (reference sequence). The CDR3 runs 17 residues. The CDR3 reads CASSLAEREEPYNEQFF. The CDR3 DNA sequence: TGTGCCAGCAGTTTAGCGGAACGGGAGGAGCCCTACAATGAGCAGTTCTTC.

This clone came up once. The chain employs TRBV5-1 and TRBJ2-1; TRBD2 is a possible D gene (6 bases). The CDR3 totals 13 residues. V was pared by 2 bases and J by 8 bases, with 11 bases between. Per the germline V gene, CDR1 is SGHRS and CDR2 is YFSETQ. CDR3 in amino acids: CASSFGGVDEQFF. The CDR3 coding sequence is TGCGCCAGCAGCTTCGGGGGAGTAGATGAGCAGTTCTTC.

CDR3: CASSSPTGFSYEQYF. In DNA, the CDR3 is TGTGCCAGCAGTTCCCCGACGGGATTCTCCTACGAGCAGTACTTC. The chain links TRBV27 to TRBJ2-7; TRBD2 is a possible D gene (5 bases). The CDR3 extends over 15 amino acids. Germline V CDR1 and CDR2: MNHEY, SMNVEV (reference sequence). V lost 4 bases and J 0 bases, leaving 13 bases between the germline ends.

The chain recombines TRBV5-6 with TRBJ1-1, with D tentatively TRBD1 (5 bases). V was shortened by 0 bases and J by 1 base, with 10 bases between the two germline ends. CDR1 and CDR2 (germline): SGHDT, YYEEEE. The CDR3 extends over 15 amino acids. For the CDR3, the DNA is TGTGCCAGCAGCTTGGCCCGAGGGGAGAACACTGAAGCTTTCTTT. This gives the protein CASSLARGENTEAFF.

The chain is built from TRBV5-4 and TRBJ2-5, with TRBD2 identical over 9 bases. Losses at the gene ends were 4 bases for V and 4 bases for J; bases not matched to a gene: 17. The CDR3 length is 18 residues. CDR1 and CDR2 (germline): SGHNT, YYREEE (reference sequence). This chain's CDR3 is CASSPGGGRALGLETQYF. The CDR3 DNA reads as TGTGCCAGCAGCCCCGGGGGCGGGAGGGCCCTCGGGTTAGAGACCCAGTACTTC.